Shown below are 8 T cell receptor beta chains from a single sample sequenced in a study of blood T cell repertoires in COVID-19. TCRdb's copy holds only in-frame clones and misses some; the assay was immunoSEQ multiplex PCR. The table records around 370,000 clones, about nine tenths of them present only once. Sequencing was done on a sample of peripheral blood. Source of these receptors: a woman between 45 and 65 years old with COVID-19, enrolled during active disease.

The chain links TRBV5-3 to TRBJ1-2, with TRBD1 identical over 7 bases. TRBV5-3 belongs to the ORF category, with a function that is uncertain. The CDR3 is 14 residues long. Germline trimming cut 4 bases from V and 8 bases from J; bases unmatched to any gene: 11. For the CDR3, the DNA is TGTGCCAGAAGCCAAGACAGGGTATTAAGGGGCTACACCTTC. This encodes CARSQDRVLRGYTF.

V usage is TRBV7-9 and J usage is TRBJ2-1; 7 bases are a match to TRBD1. J lost 7 bases, V lost 3 bases, and 15 bases had no gene match. Germline V gene lookup returns CDR1 SEHNR and CDR2 FQNEAQ (reference sequence). The length of the CDR3 is 17 residues. The CDR3 loop is CASSFRPPGTEPNEQFF. CDR3 DNA: TGTGCCAGCAGCTTCAGACCGCCCGGGACAGAACCTAATGAGCAGTTCTTC.

The rearrangement uses TRBV7-9 and TRBJ1-5; 7 bases map to TRBD1. V lost 8 bases and J lost 7; bases outside the gene matches: 8. The CDR3 is 13 amino acids. CDR1 is SEHNR and CDR2 is FQNEAQ in the germline V gene (reference sequence). CDR3: CASGQGDGQPQHF. The CDR3 DNA is TGTGCCAGCGGCCAGGGGGACGGACAGCCCCAGCATTTT.

V is TRBV10-3 and J is TRBJ1-2; 8 bases match TRBD1. Losses at the gene ends were 8 bases for V and 4 bases for J; bases not matched to a gene: 9. The CDR3 contains 14 residues. The germline gives CDR1 ENHRY, CDR2 SYGVKD. The CDR3 spells CAIYTTGTGYGYTF. The CDR3 DNA reads as TGTGCCATCTATACCACCGGGACAGGCTATGGCTACACCTTC.

This clone was picked up a small number of times. V usage is TRBV11-3 and J usage is TRBJ2-5, with 8 positions matching TRBD1. The V segment lost 6 bases and the J segment 4 bases; nucleotides outside the gene matches: 7. Germline values: CDR1 SGHNT, CDR2 YENEEA. The CDR3 has 14 amino acids. CDR3 in DNA: TGTGCCAGCAGTATCCAGGGGGCCCGAGAGACCCAGTACTTC. It yields the protein CASSIQGARETQYF.

The J gene is TRBJ1-5, the V gene TRBV7-8; 8 bases align to TRBD1. Germline-derived CDR1 and CDR2 are SGHVS and FQNEAQ. V shed 5 bases, J shed 4 bases, and the junction held 10 bases outside the gene matches. CDR3 length equals 16 residues. In nucleotides, the CDR3 is TGTGCCAGCAGCCCTCTCGATCGACAGGGGAATCAGCCCCAGCATTTT. Its protein is CASSPLDRQGNQPQHF.

Comments on this clone: The limits of the CDR3 on the DNA are not certain, so only TCRdb's listed CDR3 is given. The chain links TRBV21-1 to TRBJ1-3. TRBV21-1 is a recognized pseudogene. The CDR3 contains 16 residues when both ends are counted. CDR3 sequence: CASSRWGRGIGNTIYF.

The rearrangement uses TRBV4-2 and TRBJ1-2, with a tentative D call TRBD1 (5 bases). Germline CDR1 LGHNA, CDR2 YNFKEQ. This CDR3 is built from 14 residues. The germline V and J ends were trimmed by 0 bases and 8 bases, with 13 bases remaining between them. CDR3 coding DNA: TGTGCCAGCAGCCAAGAGCAAGGGGCGAACGGCTACACCTTC. Protein: CASSQEQGANGYTF.